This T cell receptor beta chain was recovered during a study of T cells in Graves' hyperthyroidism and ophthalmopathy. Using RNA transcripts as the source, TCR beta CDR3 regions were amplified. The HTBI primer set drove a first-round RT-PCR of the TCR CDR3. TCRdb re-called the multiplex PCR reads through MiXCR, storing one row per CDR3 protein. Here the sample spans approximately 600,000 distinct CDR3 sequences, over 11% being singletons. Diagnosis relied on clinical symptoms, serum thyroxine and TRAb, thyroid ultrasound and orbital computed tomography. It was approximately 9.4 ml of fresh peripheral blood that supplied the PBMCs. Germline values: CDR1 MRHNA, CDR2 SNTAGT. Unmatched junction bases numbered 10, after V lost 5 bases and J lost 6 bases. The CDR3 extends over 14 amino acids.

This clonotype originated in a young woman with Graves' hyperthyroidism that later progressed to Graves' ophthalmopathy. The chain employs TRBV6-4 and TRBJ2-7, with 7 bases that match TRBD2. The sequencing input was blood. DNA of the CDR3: TGTGCCAGCAGTCCGGGACTAAAAATCGGCGAGCAGTACTTC. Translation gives CASSPGLKIGEQYF.